This is a list of T cell receptor beta chains from one sample in a study of CD8 T cells in ankylosing spondylitis. TCRdb analysed the 5' RACE reads with MiXCR anew, one entry per CDR3 protein. Of under 300,000 distinct CDR3 sequences listed, roughly 10% are singletons. Sequencing was performed on blood, either unsorted or a sorted T cell fraction (not recorded which). All receptors come from a male donor with ankylosing spondylitis or in good health (not recorded which). The CDR3 runs from the conserved cysteine through the conserved F or W. Each record gives: clone size, J gene, D gene, V gene, CDR3 DNA, CDR3 protein. A D gene is named only where the DNA matches it firmly. The size entry is marked missing in some rows and otherwise reads once, few, many or a size class.

many TRBJ2-7 - TRBV20-1 TGCAGTGCTAGAGGCAGAAGGGAATACGAGCAGTACTTC CSARGRREYEQYF
many TRBJ2-2 TRBD2 TRBV20-1 TGCAGTGCTAGGTTTAGCGGGAGTTCCGGGGAGCTGTTTTTT CSARFSGSSGELFF
- TRBJ1-5 - TRBV12-3/TRBV12-4 TGTGCCAGCAGCCGCACTTCGGGGACTTGGAATCAGCCCCAGCATTTT CASSRTSGTWNQPQHF
once TRBJ2-3 - TRBV29-1 TGCAGCGTTCCCCGGGGGTTCGCCACAGATACGCAGTATTTT CSVPRGFATDTQYF
many TRBJ2-2 - TRBV9 TGTGCCAGCAGCGCGAACACCGGGGAGCTGTTTTTT CASSANTGELFF
many TRBJ2-1 - TRBV5-1 TGCGCCAGCAGCAACTCGGGGGAAGGCTATGAGCAGTTCTTC CASSNSGEGYEQFF
many TRBJ2-7 - TRBV21-1 TGTGCCAGCACCCCAAATGGTACGAGATCCTACGAGCAGTACTTC CASTPNGTRSYEQYF
many TRBJ1-1 - TRBV5-1 TGCGCCAGCAGCCAAACACGGGTCAACACTGAAGCTTTCTTT CASSQTRVNTEAFF
many TRBJ2-7 TRBD1 TRBV28 TGTGCCAGCAGTCCCCTTCAGTCCGGGACAGGTATTTCCTACGAGCAGTACTTC CASSPLQSGTGISYEQYF
many TRBJ1-1 - TRBV12-3/TRBV12-4 TGTGCCAGCAGTCAGGGGTTGGGTAGCACTGAAGCTTTCTTT CASSQGLGSTEAFF
- TRBJ2-1 - TRBV11-2 TGTGCCAGCAGCTTTCTTCCCTTGCTACAGGGTAGCTCCTACAATGAGCAGTTCTTC CASSFLPLLQGSSYNEQFF
many TRBJ2-5 - TRBV5-1 TGCGCCAGCAGCTTGGAAGGGCGGAGAGAGACCCAGTACTTC CASSLEGRRETQYF
many TRBJ2-5 TRBD1 TRBV15 TGTGCCACCAGCAGGACAGGGATGGGAGAGACCCAGTACTTC CATSRTGMGETQYF
few TRBJ2-3 TRBD2 TRBV20-1 TGCAGTGCTAGACTAGCGGGGGCCATGACCACACAAGATACGCAGTATTTT CSARLAGAMTTQDTQYF